A selection of T cell receptor beta chains follows, all from one sample in a study of T cell responses to AZD1222 COVID-19 vaccine. TCRdb keeps only in-frame clones here, not all; method: immunoSEQ multiplex PCR. This table has over 65,000 clones, 90% appearing once. The input for sequencing was peripheral blood, taken on day 0 of AZD1222 vaccination. The receptors stem from an adult in good health. Both conserved end residues are part of each CDR3. D genes are given only for firm matches. Rows may omit the clone size; those that give it use once, few, many or a size class.

cdr3_aa	cdr3_nt	clone_size	d_call	j_call	v_call
CAISGGDYGYTF	TGTGCCATCAGTGGGGGCGACTATGGCTACACCTTC	few	-	TRBJ1-2	TRBV10-3
CAWSWGQNEQFF	TGTGCCTGGAGTTGGGGGCAGAATGAGCAGTTCTTC	-	-	TRBJ2-1	TRBV30
CASSQSGGGGELFF	TGCGCCAGCAGCCAAAGCGGGGGTGGCGGGGAGCTGTTTTTT	-	TRBD2	TRBJ2-2	TRBV4-3
CASSLMGRGNTEAFF	TGTGCCAGCAGCTTAATGGGCAGGGGGAACACTGAAGCTTTCTTT	-	-	TRBJ1-1	TRBV7-3
CASRPVVGNTIYF	TGTGCCAGCAGGCCAGTTGTGGGAAACACCATATATTTT	-	-	TRBJ1-3	TRBV28
CASHIRSNQPQHF	TGTGCCAGCCACATCAGGAGCAATCAGCCCCAGCATTTT	-	-	TRBJ1-5	TRBV2
CASHGTGRYNEQFF	TGTGCCAGCCATGGGACTGGCAGATACAATGAGCAGTTCTTC	once	-	TRBJ2-1	TRBV7-9
CASSPIAGIYNEQFF	TGTGCCAGCAGCCCAATAGCGGGGATCTACAATGAGCAGTTCTTC	-	TRBD2	TRBJ2-1	TRBV4-2
CASSQVYTGAGYTF	TGTGCCAGCAGCCAAGTCTACACAGGGGCCGGCTACACCTTC	-	TRBD1	TRBJ1-2	TRBV3-1/TRBV3-2
CASRGQANTGELFF	TGCGCCAGCAGGGGACAGGCGAACACCGGGGAGCTGTTTTTT	-	TRBD1	TRBJ2-2	TRBV4-1
CASSVEGHLLDPQHF	TGTGCCAGCAGCGTAGAGGGACACCTCTTAGATCCCCAGCATTTT	-	-	TRBJ1-5	TRBV9
CASSFEFYREISNEQFF	TGTGCCAGCAGCTTTGAATTTTACAGGGAAATTTCCAATGAGCAGTTCTTC	-	-	TRBJ2-1	TRBV11-2
CANRDSPTNEKLFF	TGTGCCAACCGGGACAGCCCAACTAATGAAAAACTGTTTTTT	-	TRBD1	TRBJ1-4	TRBV2
CASSSSPLGGYTF	TGTGCCAGCAGTTCGAGCCCTCTGGGTGGCTACACCTTC	-	-	TRBJ1-2	TRBV12-3/TRBV12-4
CASGTNSNQPQHF	TGTGCCAGCGGGACGAATAGCAATCAGCCCCAGCATTTT	-	-	TRBJ1-5	TRBV28
CASSYGTENSPLHF	TGTGCCAGCAGCTACGGGACAGAAAATTCACCCCTCCACTTT	-	TRBD1	TRBJ1-6	TRBV5-8
CASSLGQNTEAFF	TGTGCCAGCAGCTTAGGACAGAACACTGAAGCTTTCTTT	once	-	TRBJ1-1	TRBV7-2
CASSFSLGREQFF	TGCGCCAGCAGCTTCTCATTGGGGAGGGAGCAGTTCTTC	-	-	TRBJ2-1	TRBV5-1
CASSDPNRQLGGYTF	TGTGCCAGCAGTGACCCGAACCGGCAACTGGGTGGCTACACCTTC	-	-	TRBJ1-2	TRBV25-1
CASSSGLNTEAFF	TGTGCCAGCAGTTCCGGGCTTAACACTGAAGCTTTCTTT	-	-	TRBJ1-1	TRBV27
CASSQGAGGRSEAQYF	TGTGCCAGCAGTCAAGGGGCTGGCGGGCGCTCAGAGGCCCAGTACTTC	-	-	TRBJ2-5	TRBV3-1/TRBV3-2
CASGMRGTMGQFF	TGTGCCAGCGGTATGCGGGGGACAATGGGGCAGTTCTTC	-	-	TRBJ2-1	TRBV12-3/TRBV12-4
CASSQVANYNQPQHF	TGTGCCAGCAGCCAAGTGGCCAATTACAATCAGCCCCAGCATTTT	-	-	TRBJ1-5	TRBV4-2
CASSLTGHYNEKLFF	TGTGCCAGCAGCCTAACGGGACACTATAATGAAAAACTGTTTTTT	once	-	TRBJ1-4	TRBV7-2
CASSPTLTGTNYGYTF	TGTGCCAGCAGTCCGACCCTCACCGGGACTAACTATGGCTACACCTTC	-	-	TRBJ1-2	TRBV27
CASSPTRGPGNEQFF	TGTGCCAGCAGCCCGACCAGGGGCCCGGGGAATGAGCAGTTCTTC	-	-	TRBJ2-1	TRBV11-3
CASSHSSFGTVSYNEQFF	TGCGCCAGCAGCCATTCAAGCTTCGGGACAGTGAGCTACAATGAGCAGTTCTTC	-	TRBD1	TRBJ2-1	TRBV5-1
CASSQVGQGTTEAFF	TGTGCCAGCAGCCAAGTAGGACAGGGGACCACTGAAGCTTTCTTT	-	TRBD1	TRBJ1-1	TRBV4-2
CASSPTGFQPQHF	TGCGCCAGCAGCCCGACAGGGTTTCAGCCCCAGCATTTT	-	TRBD1	TRBJ1-5	TRBV5-1
CATTPTGGATDTQYF	TGTGCCACCACCCCGACCGGGGGGGCGACAGATACGCAGTATTTT	once	TRBD2	TRBJ2-3	TRBV6-4
CASSIGGGEQFF	TGTGCCAGTAGTATAGGAGGGGGGGAGCAGTTCTTC	-	-	TRBJ2-1	TRBV19
CASSPNKFGSTDTQYF	TGTGCCAGCAGCCCCAATAAGTTCGGGAGCACAGATACGCAGTATTTT	-	-	TRBJ2-3	TRBV5-6
CASSLGTGANYGYTF	TGTGCCAGCAGCCTTGGGACAGGAGCTAACTATGGCTACACCTTC	-	TRBD1	TRBJ1-2	TRBV7-2
CAWSERDRSITEAFF	TGTGCCTGGAGTGAGCGGGACAGGAGTATCACTGAAGCTTTCTTT	-	TRBD1	TRBJ1-1	TRBV30
CASSFGTGFPNEQFF	TGTGCCAGCAGCTTCGGGACAGGGTTCCCCAATGAGCAGTTCTTC	-	TRBD1	TRBJ2-1	TRBV11-3
CASSEAGRGTEAFF	TGCGCCAGCAGTGAGGCGGGACGGGGCACTGAAGCTTTCTTT	-	-	TRBJ1-1	TRBV10-1
CASSKDHSNQPQHF	TGTGCCAGCAGTAAGGACCATAGCAATCAGCCCCAGCATTTT	-	-	TRBJ1-5	TRBV9
CASSVDREGANYGYTF	TGTGCCAGCAGCGTGGACCGGGAGGGAGCTAACTATGGCTACACCTTC	-	-	TRBJ1-2	TRBV9
CASSLSPTGQGDGYTF	TGTGCCAGCAGCCTCAGCCCGACGGGACAGGGAGATGGCTACACCTTC	-	TRBD1	TRBJ1-2	TRBV9
CAISPRGGDTEAFF	TGTGCCATCAGCCCGCGGGGAGGGGACACTGAAGCTTTCTTT	-	-	TRBJ1-1	TRBV10-3
CASSVPQGGRTEAFF	TGTGCCAGCTCAGTTCCCCAGGGGGGAAGGACTGAAGCTTTCTTT	-	TRBD1	TRBJ1-1	TRBV18
CASSRQGGEEKLFF	TGTGCCAGTAGCCGACAGGGGGGAGAAGAAAAACTGTTTTTT	-	TRBD1	TRBJ1-4	TRBV19
CASSQRFSYEQYF	TGTGCCAGCAGCCAACGGTTCTCCTACGAGCAGTACTTC	-	-	TRBJ2-7	TRBV14
CASSQAYEQYF	TGTGCCAGCAGCCAGGCCTACGAGCAGTACTTC	-	-	TRBJ2-7	TRBV6-5
CATSEGMYGYTF	TGTGCCACCAGCGAAGGGATGTATGGCTACACCTTC	once	-	TRBJ1-2	TRBV15
CAINQGPDEQYF	TGTGCCATCAATCAGGGGCCAGACGAGCAGTACTTC	-	-	TRBJ2-7	TRBV10-3
CASSFHHLGTHYGYTF	TGTGCCAGCAGTTTCCATCACCTAGGGACACACTATGGCTACACCTTC	-	-	TRBJ1-2	TRBV6-2/TRBV6-3
CSVLRQTSVAYEQYF	TGCAGCGTTCTCAGACAAACCTCAGTAGCCTACGAGCAGTACTTC	-	-	TRBJ2-7	TRBV29-1
CASSPRGTVSGNTIYF	TGTGCCAGCAGCCCCCGGGGGACAGTCTCTGGAAACACCATATATTTT	-	TRBD1	TRBJ1-3	TRBV7-2
CATSGTVKPQHF	TGTGCCACCAGTGGGACAGTCAAGCCCCAGCATTTT	-	-	TRBJ1-5	TRBV24-1
CASSRTRSGANVLTF	TGTGCCAGCAGCAGGACGCGCTCTGGGGCCAACGTCCTGACTTTC	-	-	TRBJ2-6	TRBV5-6